The following is a T cell receptor beta chain sequence with its context. The CDR3 has 14 residues. The germline V and J ends were trimmed by 2 bases and 4 bases, with 9 bases remaining between them. In the original analysis: Reference gene primer amplification gave estimated nucleated cell counts. Data came from immunoSEQ multiplex PCR; TCRdb stores just in-frame clones and leaves some out. The V and J calls and clone size were taken over from that table, and D and trimming were inferred from the DNA. The sample has about 140,000 clones; around 86% are singletons. This entry comes from a study of blood T cell repertoires in COVID-19. In the study overall: From T cells, B-cell-depleted T cells, or PBMCs came the material, which was cDNA or gDNA.

Sequences were obtained from peripheral blood. The chain couples TRBV23-1 to TRBJ1-5; D is uncertain. TRBV23-1 is an ORF, and what it does is uncertain. The clonotype was recovered from a man aged 45-60 years who had recovered from COVID-19. CDR3 sequence reads: CASSQLEENQPQHF. CDR3 nucleotides: TGCGCCAGCAGTCAACTCGAGGAGAATCAGCCCCAGCATTTT.